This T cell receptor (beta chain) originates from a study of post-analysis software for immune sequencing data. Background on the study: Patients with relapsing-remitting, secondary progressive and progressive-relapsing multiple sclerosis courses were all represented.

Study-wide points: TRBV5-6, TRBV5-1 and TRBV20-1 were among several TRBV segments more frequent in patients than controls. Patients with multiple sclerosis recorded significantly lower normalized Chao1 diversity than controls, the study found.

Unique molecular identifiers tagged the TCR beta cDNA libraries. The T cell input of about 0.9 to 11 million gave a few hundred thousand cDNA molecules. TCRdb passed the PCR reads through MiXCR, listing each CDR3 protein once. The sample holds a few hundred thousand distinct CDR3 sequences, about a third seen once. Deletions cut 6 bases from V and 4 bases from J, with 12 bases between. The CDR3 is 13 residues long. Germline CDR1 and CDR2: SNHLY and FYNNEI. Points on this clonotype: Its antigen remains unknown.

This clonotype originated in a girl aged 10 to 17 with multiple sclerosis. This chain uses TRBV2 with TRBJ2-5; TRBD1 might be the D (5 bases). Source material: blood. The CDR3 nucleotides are TGTGCCAGCAGACCCCAGGGCCGAGAGACCCAGTACTTC. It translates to CASRPQGRETQYF.